The T cell receptor beta chain described here comes from a study of CD8 T cells in Susac syndrome. General observations from the study: An acknowledgment was made by the study that its TCR sequencing and HLA analysis involved relatively few individuals.

Reverse transcription used about 0.45 to 1 ug RNA and random hexamers. The immunoSEQ assay covered 54 Vbeta and 13 Jbeta segments for CDR3. TCRdb re-analysed the immunoSEQ multiplex PCR reads in MiXCR, keeping a single row per CDR3 protein. Of about 200,000 distinct CDR3 sequences in the sample, 85% to 95% were seen once. Controls comprised healthy donors matched for age and sex. Points on this clonotype: Antigen unknown.

This receptor was taken from a human donor in good health. The specimen was CD4+ T cells from PBMCs.

CDR3 sequence: CSSEGSDTQYF. Written as DNA, the CDR3 is TGCAGTTCGGAGGGGTCAGATACGCAGTATTTT. The V call is TRBV20-1, the J call TRBJ2-3; possible D gene TRBD2, 6 bases. Germline V gene lookup returns CDR1 DFQATT and CDR2 SNEGSKA (reference sequence). The CDR3 is 11 amino acids. V was cut by 8 bases and J by 4 bases, with 10 bases left in between.